The 32 T cell receptor beta chains given below trace back to one sample, sequenced in a study of T cells after yellow fever vaccination. TCRdb redid the calling of the 5' RACE reads with MiXCR, one entry per CDR3 protein. The sample records 340,000 or so distinct CDR3 sequences, under 15% being singletons. The sample consisted of CD4+ T cells sorted from PBMCs, taken 15 days after the yellow fever booster vaccination. Receptor source: a man between 18 and 35 years old who received the YFV17D yellow fever vaccine.

This clonotype was recorded a few times. The V and J genes are TRBV7-2 and TRBJ1-4; D is unclear. V dropped 4 bases and J dropped 0 bases, with 6 bases sitting between them. Per germline, CDR1 SGHTA and CDR2 FQGNSA. This CDR3 is 14 amino acids long. This CDR3 reads CASSYSATNEKLFF. The CDR3 DNA reads TGTGCCAGCAGCTATAGTGCAACTAATGAAAAACTGTTTTTT.

The gene calls are TRBV7-8 and TRBJ1-1; weak D call: TRBD1 (5 bases). CDR3 length: 13 residues. Trimming took off 1 base at V and 7 bases at J, with 10 bases between the two ends. CDR1 is SGHVS and CDR2 is FQNEAQ in the germline V gene. The CDR3 here is CASSLEGLNEAFF. The DNA of the CDR3 is TGTGCCAGCAGCTTAGAGGGACTGAATGAAGCTTTCTTT.

This clonotype was counted at least ten times. V and J are TRBV10-2 and TRBJ2-5; a weak D match, TRBD2 (5 bases). Looked up from germline, CDR1 is WSHSY and CDR2 is SAAADI. The CDR3 spans 12 residues. V was trimmed by 4 bases and J by 4 bases, leaving 7 bases between them. The CDR3, as DNA: TGCGCCAGCAGTGCCGGAGGAGAGACCCAGTACTTC. Protein: CASSAGGETQYF.

The chain combines TRBV19 with TRBJ2-1, with D perhaps being TRBD1 or TRBD2 (7 bases each). V was shortened by 1 base and J by 0 bases, with 13 bases between the two germline ends. Germline-derived CDR1 and CDR2 are LNHDA and SQIVND (reference sequence). The CDR3 loop spans 17 amino acids. The DNA of the CDR3 is TGTGCCAGTAGTATAGGGGGGGGGACAGTCTCCTACAATGAGCAGTTCTTC. Amino acids: CASSIGGGTVSYNEQFF.

This clonotype has a handful of counts. The chain's CDR3 is CASSYAGGRTGELFF. CDR3 coding DNA: TGTGCCAGCAGCTACGCGGGGGGGCGCACCGGGGAGCTGTTTTTT. The J gene is TRBJ2-2, the V gene TRBV28, with 9 nucleotides matching TRBD2. Germline V gene lookup returns CDR1 MDHEN and CDR2 SYDVKM. V shed 6 bases, J shed 4 bases, and the junction held 6 bases outside the gene matches. The CDR3 sequence is 15 residues long.

This clonotype has just a few counts. The CDR3 protein is CASSSPTGHTGTEAFF. The CDR3 DNA reads TGTGCCAGCAGCTCACCGACAGGTCACACGGGGACTGAAGCTTTCTTT. The chain links TRBV7-9 to TRBJ1-1; TRBD1 is a possible D gene (6 bases). With 4 bases removed from V and 5 bases from J, the gap between germline ends came to 20 bases. CDR3 length: 16 residues. Germline CDR1 is SEHNR and CDR2 is FQNEAQ (reference sequence). The entire variable domain, with the rest obtained from reference TRBV7-9 and TRBJ1-1, is as follows: DTGVSQNPRHKITKRGQNVTFRCDPISEHNRLYWYRQTLGQGPEFLTYFQNEAQLEKSRLLSDRFSAERPKGSFSTLEIQRTEQGDSAMYLCASSSPTGHTGTEAFFGQGTRLTVV.

This clonotype has a handful of counts. J is TRBJ1-6 and V is TRBV12-3 or TRBV12-4; D is possibly TRBD1 (5 bases). V was trimmed by 6 bases and J by 7 bases, leaving 13 bases between them. The CDR3 loop spans 14 amino acids. CDR3 amino acids: CASSVTDFNSPLHF. CDR3 coding DNA: TGTGCCAGCAGCGTGACAGATTTCAATTCACCCCTCCACTTT.

This clonotype was detected ten times or more. CDR3 in amino acids: CASSRLVNPDEQFF. The CDR3 DNA is TGTGCCAGCAGCCGCCTGGTCAACCCCGATGAGCAGTTCTTC. The V call is TRBV11-2, the J call TRBJ2-1; D is undetermined. The CDR3 sequence is 14 residues long. Germline-derived CDR1 and CDR2 are SGHAT and FQNNGV. V lost 5 bases and J lost 8, with 16 bases in between.

This chain connects TRBV20-1 to TRBJ2-7, with 7 nucleotides matching TRBD2. Germline V gene lookup returns CDR1 DFQATT and CDR2 SNEGSKA (reference sequence). V lost 0 bases, J lost 5 bases, and 1 base stayed unmatched. The CDR3 covers 12 residues. The CDR3 loop is CSAREGGDEQYV. The CDR3 bases are TGCAGTGCTAGAGAGGGAGGGGACGAGCAGTACGTC.

This chain links TRBV7-2 with TRBJ1-2, with TRBD1 identical over 8 bases. This CDR3 is built from 15 residues. The germline gives CDR1 SGHTA, CDR2 FQGNSA. The junction had 5 bases not matched to a gene; V was cut back by 5 bases and J by 0 bases. CDR3 DNA: TGTGCCAGCAGCCCACGCAGGGGGCCTAACTATGGCTACACCTTC. Protein sequence: CASSPRRGPNYGYTF. Supplemented by reference TRBV7-2 and TRBJ1-2, the full variable domain reads GAGVSQSPSNKVTEKGKDVELRCDPISGHTALYWYRQSLGQGLEFLIYFQGNSAPDKSGLPSDRFSAERTGGSVSTLTIQRTQQEDSAVYLCASSPRRGPNYGYTFGSGTRLTVV.

The rearrangement joins TRBV7-3 to TRBJ2-2; TRBD1 matches 8 bases. J gave up 1 base and V 5 bases, and 6 bases lay outside the gene matches. The CDR3 spans 16 residues. Germline V gene lookup returns CDR1 SGHTA and CDR2 FQGTGA. CDR3 protein: CASSQPGTGNTGELFF. The CDR3, as DNA: TGTGCCAGCAGCCAACCCGGGACAGGGAACACCGGGGAGCTGTTTTTT. The entire variable domain, with the rest obtained from reference TRBV7-3 and TRBJ2-2, is as follows: GAGVSQTPSNKVTEKGKYVELRCDPISGHTALYWYRQSLGQGPEFLIYFQGTGAADDSGLPNDRFFAVRPEGSVSTLKIQRTERGDSAVYLCASSQPGTGNTGELFFGEGSRLTVL.

This chain connects TRBV7-6 to TRBJ2-6; 8 bases match TRBD2. CDR1 and CDR2 from the germline V gene are SGHVS and FNYEAQ. The CDR3 has 15 residues. V lost 5 bases and J lost 4; bases outside the gene matches: 4. CDR3 amino acids: CASSAAGAGANVLTF. CDR3 coding DNA: TGTGCCAGCAGCGCAGCGGGGGCCGGGGCCAACGTCCTGACTTTC.

This clonotype was detected only a few times. The CDR3 DNA is TGCAGTGCTAGAAGACCGGGGTACCGAGAGACCCAGTACTTC. Translated, it gives CSARRPGYRETQYF. J is TRBJ2-5 and V is TRBV20-1, with a weak D call TRBD2 (5 bases). Looked up from germline, CDR1 is DFQATT and CDR2 is SNEGSKA (reference sequence). Trimming took 2 bases from V and 4 from J, leaving 14 bases between them. The CDR3 is 14 residues long.

The rearrangement joins TRBV15 to TRBJ2-2; no clear D. The V gene's germline CDR1 is LNHNV and CDR2 YYDKDF (reference sequence). CDR3 size: 13 residues. The V end lost 0 bases, the J end lost 4 bases, and 3 bases lay between the germline ends. The CDR3 loop is CATSREPTGELFF. CDR3 coding DNA: TGTGCCACCAGCAGAGAACCCACCGGGGAGCTGTTTTTT.

The genes are TRBV14 and TRBJ1-2; D not certain. Germline CDR1 is SGHDN and CDR2 is FVKESK. This CDR3 is built from 13 residues. V lost 3 bases and J lost 3, with 8 bases in between. The CDR3 bases are TGTGCCAGCAGCCAGGGGTCCTACTATGGCTACACCTTC. The encoded protein is CASSQGSYYGYTF.

The chain has TRBV7-9 and TRBJ1-3, with no clear D. The length of the CDR3 is 14 residues. Trimming took 5 bases from V and 9 from J, leaving 17 bases between them. Germline assignment: CDR1 SEHNR and CDR2 FQNEAQ (reference sequence). In nucleotides, the CDR3 is TGTGCCAGCAGCCTCGGCGACGGCCCTGGCACCATATATTTT. Translation gives CASSLGDGPGTIYF.

The sample holds many counts of this clonotype. The rearrangement joins TRBV4-1 to TRBJ2-1; D tentatively fits TRBD1 or TRBD2 (6 bases each). V was clipped by 3 bases and J by 0 bases, with 12 bases between them. The germline gives CDR1 MGHRA, CDR2 YSYEKL. There are 16 residues in the CDR3. The CDR3 loop reads CASSQRGASSYNEQFF. The CDR3 coding sequence is TGCGCCAGCAGCCAGAGGGGGGCCAGCTCCTACAATGAGCAGTTCTTC.

This clonotype was picked up a small number of times. This rearrangement joins TRBV5-1 to TRBJ2-1, with 8 bases lining up with TRBD1. J gave up 7 bases and V 0 bases, and 9 bases lay outside the gene matches. Germline V lookup: CDR1 SGHRS, CDR2 YFSETQ. This CDR3 has 16 residues. CDR3 bases: TGCGCCAGCAGCTTGGACCGGTGGCAGGGGGCGAATGAGCAGTTCTTC. Translated, it gives CASSLDRWQGANEQFF.

The gene calls are TRBV18 and TRBJ2-5, with D uncertain. The CDR3 loop spans 16 amino acids. CDR1 is KGHSH and CDR2 is LQKENI in the germline V gene. V lost 1 base and J lost 1, with 13 bases in between. CDR3 region: CASSPLAGSVQETQYF. For the CDR3, the DNA is TGTGCCAGCTCACCACTGGCAGGATCGGTCCAAGAGACCCAGTACTTC. Based on the CDR3 plus reference TRBV18 and TRBJ2-5, the full variable domain is NAGVMQNPRHLVRRRGQEARLRCSPMKGHSHVYWYRQLPEEGLKFMVYLQKENIIDESGMPKERFSAEFPKEGPSILRIQQVVRGDSAAYFCASSPLAGSVQETQYFGPGTRLLVL.

The chain uses TRBV20-1 and TRBJ1-5; D might be TRBD1 (5 bases). Trimming took 5 bases from V and 1 from J, leaving 9 bases between them. CDR1 and CDR2 from the germline V gene are DFQATT and SNEGSKA (reference sequence). The CDR3 covers 13 residues. The CDR3 sequence: CSAFRDSNQPQHF. CDR3 DNA: TGCAGTGCTTTCCGGGACAGCAATCAGCCCCAGCATTTT.

The rearrangement joins TRBV7-9 to TRBJ1-3; 9 positions match TRBD1. Germline-derived CDR1 and CDR2 are SEHNR and FQNEAQ (reference sequence). The CDR3 has 16 amino acids. The V segment lost 4 bases and the J segment 0 bases; nucleotides outside the gene matches: 4. CDR3: CASSSQGAYSGNTIYF. CDR3 nucleotide sequence: TGTGCCAGCAGCTCACAGGGGGCTTACTCTGGAAACACCATATATTTT.

This chain connects TRBV20-1 to TRBJ2-7; TRBD2 matches 10 bases. This CDR3 has 15 residues. Germline V gives CDR1 DFQATT, CDR2 SNEGSKA (reference sequence). V gave up 3 bases and J gave up 6 bases; unmatched junction bases: 11. The CDR3 coding sequence is TGCAGTGCTAGTGCGTCACTAGCGGGGAAGGTCGAGCAGTACTTC. Its translation is CSASASLAGKVEQYF.

This clonotype was recorded a few times. The chain has TRBV5-8 and TRBJ2-3, with 7 bases matching TRBD1. Germline V gives CDR1 SGHTS, CDR2 YDEGEE. CDR3 size: 14 residues. V lost 5 bases to trimming and J lost 6 bases; unmatched junction nucleotides: 9. In DNA form, the CDR3 reads TGTGCCAGCAGTTTGACAGGGATAAGCGATACGCAGTATTTT. Amino acid sequence: CASSLTGISDTQYF.

J is TRBJ1-4 and V is TRBV12-3 or TRBV12-4; perhaps TRBD1 as D (6 bases). The V end lost 6 bases, the J end lost 8 bases, and 19 bases lay between the germline ends. This CDR3 has 15 amino acids. The CDR3 nucleotides read TGTGCCAGCAGCCTTTTGGGGGGCGGCTACGAAAAACTGTTTTTT. Protein product: CASSLLGGGYEKLFF.

This clonotype has just a few counts. The V gene is TRBV12-3 or TRBV12-4, the J gene TRBJ1-1; the match to TRBD1 covers 7 bases. CDR3 length: 14 amino acids. The V segment lost 10 bases and the J segment 1 base; nucleotides outside the gene matches: 9. This chain's CDR3 is CAITPTGPNTEAFF. The CDR3 DNA is TGTGCCATCACCCCGACAGGGCCGAACACTGAAGCTTTCTTT.

The chain joins TRBV11-2 to TRBJ1-1; the D is unclear. Germline V lookup: CDR1 SGHAT, CDR2 FQNNGV. V was clipped by 5 bases and J by 7 bases, with 11 bases between them. The CDR3 has 12 amino acids. The CDR3 protein is CASSLNMGEAFF. CDR3 sequence (DNA): TGTGCCAGCAGCCTCAACATGGGTGAAGCTTTCTTT.

This clonotype was observed a few times. The V and J genes are TRBV6-5 and TRBJ1-6, with D possibly being TRBD1 (6 bases). Germline loops: CDR1 MNHEY, CDR2 SVGAGI. The CDR3 length is 14 residues. The V gene lost 5 bases and the J gene lost 8 bases, with 13 bases spanning the gap. The CDR3 reads CASSPRGRDSPLHF. The DNA of the CDR3 is TGTGCCAGCAGTCCCAGGGGTAGGGATTCACCCCTCCACTTT.

J is TRBJ2-1 and V is TRBV12-3 or TRBV12-4; D is perhaps TRBD1 (6 bases). V dropped 6 bases and J dropped 5 bases, with 11 bases sitting between them. The CDR3 length is 13 residues. CDR3 loop: CASRGGFHNEQFF. CDR3 nucleotide sequence: TGTGCCAGCAGAGGGGGTTTCCACAATGAGCAGTTCTTC.

This chain's CDR3 is CASSSRQAPYNEQFF. CDR3 DNA sequence: TGTGCCAGCAGTTCTAGACAGGCCCCCTACAATGAGCAGTTCTTC. This rearrangement joins TRBV12-3 or TRBV12-4 to TRBJ2-1; D might be TRBD1 (6 bases). The CDR3 has 15 amino acids. V lost 4 bases and J 2 bases, leaving 12 bases between the germline ends.

The V and J genes are TRBV29-1 and TRBJ1-1, with 9 bases matching TRBD1. CDR3 length equals 14 residues. Per germline, CDR1 SQVTM and CDR2 ANQGSEA. The V segment lost 7 bases and the J segment 3 bases; nucleotides outside the gene matches: 9. The CDR3: CSAQVGDRDTEAFF. The CDR3 DNA is TGCAGCGCCCAGGTGGGGGACAGGGACACTGAAGCTTTCTTT. Using reference TRBV29-1 and TRBJ1-1 for the parts outside the CDR3, the full variable domain is SAVISQKPSRDICQRGTSLTIQCQVDSQVTMMFWYRQQPGQSLTLIATANQGSEATYESGFVIDKFPISRPNLTFSTLTVSNMSPEDSSIYLCSAQVGDRDTEAFFGQGTRLTVV.

This clonotype was observed a handful of times. The chain links TRBV5-1 to TRBJ2-7; 16 positions match TRBD2. The CDR3 consists of 16 residues. Germline trimming cut 3 bases from V and 9 bases from J; bases unmatched to any gene: 9. Germline V gene data show CDR1 as SGHRS and CDR2 as YFSETQ. CDR3 region: CASSSQGTSGGDVQYF. The DNA of the CDR3 is TGCGCCAGCAGCTCGCAAGGGACTAGCGGGGGGGATGTGCAGTACTTC.

This clonotype was picked up a small number of times. The chain joins TRBV4-3 to TRBJ2-7; no definite D call. There are 14 residues in the CDR3. V gave up 1 base and J gave up 1 base, with 8 bases separating them. Germline loops: CDR1 LGHNA, CDR2 YSLEER. The CDR3 DNA reads as TGCGCCAGCAGCCAAGGCATTGATTCCTACGAGCAGTACTTC. Translating it yields CASSQGIDSYEQYF.